The 14 T cell receptor beta chains below were found in one sample sequenced in a study of radiotherapy plus CTLA-4 blockade in lung cancer. Assay used: immunoSEQ multiplex PCR; TCRdb lists only in-frame clones, some missing. The sample shows about 31,000 clones, 60% to 80% of them seen only once. Sequencing used peripheral blood, obtained from a patient treated with radiotherapy plus ipilimumab. Receptors originate from a human donor with non-small cell lung cancer whose response to radiotherapy plus ipilimumab could not be evaluated.

This clone was recorded a few times. The chain couples TRBV7-6 to TRBJ2-5; D is perhaps TRBD1 (5 bases). The CDR3 spans 14 residues. V lost 5 bases to trimming and J lost 2 bases, with 12 bases between them. Germline V gene sequence: CDR1 SGHVS, CDR2 FNYEAQ. CDR3 region: CASSRFQGQETQYF. CDR3 coding DNA: TGTGCCAGCAGCCGCTTCCAGGGACAAGAGACCCAGTACTTC.

This clone occurred a few times. This rearrangement joins TRBV5-6 to TRBJ1-1; D remains unclear. Trimming cost V 0 bases and J 0 bases, with 9 bases left between them. Germline CDR1 reads SGHDT; CDR2 reads YYEEEE. This CDR3 has 15 residues. This chain's CDR3 is CASSLGLYMNTEAFF. The CDR3 DNA sequence: TGTGCCAGCAGCTTGGGACTGTACATGAACACTGAAGCTTTCTTT.

The V and J genes are TRBV7-2 and TRBJ2-3; no clear D. The CDR3 loop spans 14 amino acids. Between the trimmed V and J ends, which lost 5 bases and 0 bases, there was a span of 9 bases. Germline CDR1 SGHTA, CDR2 FQGNSA. This chain's CDR3 is CASSETTSTDTQYF. As DNA, the CDR3 is TGTGCCAGCAGCGAAACTACCAGCACAGATACGCAGTATTTT. The full variable domain, its missing parts supplied by reference TRBV7-2 and TRBJ2-3, is GAGVSQSPSNKVTEKGKDVELRCDPISGHTALYWYRQSLGQGLEFLIYFQGNSAPDKSGLPSDRFSAERTGGSVSTLTIQRTQQEDSAVYLCASSETTSTDTQYFGPGTRLTVL.

This clone was detected only a few times. The rearrangement links TRBV4-2 to TRBJ2-7, with D perhaps TRBD1 (5 bases). Germline values: CDR1 LGHNA, CDR2 YNFKEQ. CDR3 length equals 15 residues. Deletions cut 4 bases from V and 0 bases from J, with 13 bases between. The CDR3 here is CASSLGHAISYEQYF. CDR3 bases: TGTGCCAGCAGCCTTGGACATGCGATCTCCTACGAGCAGTACTTC.

The chain carries TRBV20-1 and TRBJ2-3; D remains ambiguous. The germline CDR1 and CDR2 sequences are DFQATT and SNEGSKA (reference sequence). The V gene lost 3 bases and the J gene lost 4 bases, with 5 bases spanning the gap. The CDR3 contains 11 residues. DNA of the CDR3: TGCAGTGCTAGCATAGCAGATACGCAGTATTTT. It codes for CSASIADTQYF.

The rearrangement joins TRBV10-3 to TRBJ2-1, with TRBD1 as a possible D gene (6 bases). V lost 0 bases and J lost 8, with 14 bases in between. The CDR3 has 15 residues. Germline V gene lookup returns CDR1 ENHRY and CDR2 SYGVKD. The CDR3 sequence is CAISESQTGNHEQFF. For the CDR3, the DNA is TGTGCCATCAGTGAGTCTCAAACAGGGAACCATGAGCAGTTCTTC.

This clone was detected only once. V usage is TRBV5-1 and J usage is TRBJ1-6; a weak D match, TRBD1 (5 bases). The CDR3 covers 15 residues. The germline gives CDR1 SGHRS, CDR2 YFSETQ. Trimming cost V 0 bases and J 10 bases, with 14 bases left between them. CDR3 nucleotide sequence: TGCGCCAGCAGCTTGGAGGGTCAGGGAGGGTCACCCCTCCACTTT. Protein product: CASSLEGQGGSPLHF.

The J gene is TRBJ2-4, the V gene TRBV11-2, with D maybe TRBD1 (6 bases). Trimming stripped 6 bases from V and 11 bases from J, with 26 bases between. The length of the CDR3 is 16 residues. Looked up from germline, CDR1 is SGHAT and CDR2 is FQNNGV. The CDR3 DNA reads TGTGCCAGCAGAACGGACGGCGACAGGCCCCATCCCGTTCAGTACTTC. It specifies CASRTDGDRPHPVQYF. Based on the CDR3 plus reference TRBV11-2 and TRBJ2-4, the full variable domain is EAGVAQSPRYKIIEKRQSVAFWCNPISGHATLYWYQQILGQGPKLLIQFQNNGVVDDSQLPKDRFSAERLKGVDSTLKIQPAKLEDSAVYLCASRTDGDRPHPVQYFGAGTRLSVL.

The gene calls are TRBV5-1 and TRBJ1-2; D unresolved. Germline values: CDR1 SGHRS, CDR2 YFSETQ. CDR3 length: 14 residues. Trimming stripped 0 bases from V and 3 bases from J, with 9 bases between. CDR3 protein: CASSLAPGDYGYTF. CDR3 bases: TGCGCCAGCAGCTTGGCCCCCGGGGACTATGGCTACACCTTC.

This clone was recorded a few times. The chain joins TRBV29-1 to TRBJ2-1, with a weak D call TRBD1 (6 bases). CDR1 SQVTM and CDR2 ANQGSEA come from the germline V gene. V gave up 4 bases and J gave up 3 bases, with 16 bases separating them. This CDR3 is 15 amino acids long. In DNA form, the CDR3 reads TGCAGCGTTGTAGGGGCAGGGGCGATCTACAATGAGCAGTTCTTC. It specifies CSVVGAGAIYNEQFF.

The rearrangement uses TRBV18 and TRBJ1-1; D might be TRBD1 (6 bases). Germline V CDR1 and CDR2: KGHSH, LQKENI. The CDR3 loop spans 15 amino acids. V lost 6 bases and J 1 base, leaving 15 bases between the germline ends. The DNA for the CDR3 is TGTGCCAGCTCCCCCAGGGGAACGGGGAACACTGAAGCTTTCTTT. Its translation: CASSPRGTGNTEAFF.

J is TRBJ1-2 and V is TRBV2; 8 positions match TRBD1. Unmatched junction bases numbered 6, after V lost 8 bases and J lost 7 bases. Per the germline V gene, CDR1 is SNHLY and CDR2 is FYNNEI. CDR3 length: 12 residues. CDR3 amino acids: CASPTGAGGYTF. Here the CDR3 DNA reads TGTGCCAGCCCGACAGGGGCTGGTGGCTACACCTTC.

The chain combines TRBV7-8 with TRBJ1-1; D might be TRBD1 (5 bases). Germline CDR1 SGHVS, CDR2 FQNEAQ. Trimming took 2 bases from V and 4 from J, leaving 11 bases between them. The CDR3 has 14 residues. The CDR3 DNA reads as TGTGCCAGCAGCTTACAGGGTAGTAGCACTGAAGCTTTCTTT. Its protein product is CASSLQGSSTEAFF. The variable domain in full, completed from reference TRBV7-8 and TRBJ1-1, reads GAGVSQSPRYKVAKRGQDVALRCDPISGHVSLFWYQQALGQGPEFLTYFQNEAQLDKSGLPSDRFFAERPEGSVSTLKIQRTQQEDSAVYLCASSLQGSSTEAFFGQGTRLTVV.

Turning to this clone: Other DNA sequences of this sample code for an identical CDR3. This chain connects TRBV6-5 to TRBJ2-5; 7 positions match TRBD1. V lost 6 bases to trimming and J lost 2 bases; unmatched junction nucleotides: 3. The germline V gene has CDR1 MNHEY and CDR2 SVGAGI. The CDR3 consists of 13 residues. The CDR3 sequence is CASSRGQQETQYF. The CDR3 nucleotides are TGTGCCAGCAGCCGGGGACAGCAAGAGACCCAGTACTTC.